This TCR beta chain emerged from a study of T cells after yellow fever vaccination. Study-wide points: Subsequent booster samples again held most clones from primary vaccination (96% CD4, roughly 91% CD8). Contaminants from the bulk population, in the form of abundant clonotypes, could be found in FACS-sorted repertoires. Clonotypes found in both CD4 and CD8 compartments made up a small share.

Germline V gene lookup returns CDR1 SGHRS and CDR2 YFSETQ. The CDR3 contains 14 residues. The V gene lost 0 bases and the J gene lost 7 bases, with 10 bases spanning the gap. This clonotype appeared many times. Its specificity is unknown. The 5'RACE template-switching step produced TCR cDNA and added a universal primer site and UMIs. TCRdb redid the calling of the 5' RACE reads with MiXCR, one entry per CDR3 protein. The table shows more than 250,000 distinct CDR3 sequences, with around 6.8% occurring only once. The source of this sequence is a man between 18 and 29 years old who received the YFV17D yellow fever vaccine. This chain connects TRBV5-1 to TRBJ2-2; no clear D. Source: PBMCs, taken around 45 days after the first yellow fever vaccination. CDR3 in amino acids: CASSLGQEIGELFF. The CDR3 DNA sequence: TGCGCCAGCAGCTTGGGGCAGGAAATCGGGGAGCTGTTTTTT.